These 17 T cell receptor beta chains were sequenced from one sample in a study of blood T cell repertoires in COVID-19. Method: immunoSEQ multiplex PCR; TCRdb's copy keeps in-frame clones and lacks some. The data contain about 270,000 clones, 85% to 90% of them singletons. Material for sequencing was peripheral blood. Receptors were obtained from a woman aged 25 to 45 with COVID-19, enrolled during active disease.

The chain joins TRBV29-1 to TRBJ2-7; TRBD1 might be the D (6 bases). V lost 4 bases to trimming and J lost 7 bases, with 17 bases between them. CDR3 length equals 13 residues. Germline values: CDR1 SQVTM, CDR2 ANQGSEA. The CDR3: CSVGAGVMVEQYF. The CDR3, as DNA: TGCAGCGTTGGGGCAGGGGTAATGGTGGAGCAGTACTTC.

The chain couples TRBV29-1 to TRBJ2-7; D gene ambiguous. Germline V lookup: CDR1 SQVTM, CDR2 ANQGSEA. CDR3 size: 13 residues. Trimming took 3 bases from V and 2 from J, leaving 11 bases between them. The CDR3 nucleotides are TGCAGCGTTGATGTCTGGAGAGCCTACGAGCAGTACTTC. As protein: CSVDVWRAYEQYF.

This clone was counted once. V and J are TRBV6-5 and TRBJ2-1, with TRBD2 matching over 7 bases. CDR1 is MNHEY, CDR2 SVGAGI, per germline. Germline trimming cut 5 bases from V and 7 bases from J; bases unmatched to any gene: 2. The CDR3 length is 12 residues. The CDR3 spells CASSLGGNEQFF. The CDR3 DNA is TGTGCCAGCAGTCTCGGGGGGAATGAGCAGTTCTTC.

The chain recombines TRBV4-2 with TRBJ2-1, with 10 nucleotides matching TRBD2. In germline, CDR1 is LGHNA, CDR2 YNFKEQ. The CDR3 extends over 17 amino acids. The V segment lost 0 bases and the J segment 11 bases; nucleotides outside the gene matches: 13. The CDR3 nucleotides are TGTGCCAGCAGCCAAGAATTTAGCGGGGGGTCGGTACAAAAGCAGTTCTTC. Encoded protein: CASSQEFSGGSVQKQFF.

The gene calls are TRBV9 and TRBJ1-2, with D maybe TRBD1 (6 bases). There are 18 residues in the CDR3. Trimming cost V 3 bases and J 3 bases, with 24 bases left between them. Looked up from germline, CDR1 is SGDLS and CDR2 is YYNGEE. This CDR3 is CASSGQPSGRGRDYGYTF. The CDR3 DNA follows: TGTGCCAGCAGCGGGCAGCCTTCGGGCAGGGGCCGAGACTATGGCTACACCTTC.

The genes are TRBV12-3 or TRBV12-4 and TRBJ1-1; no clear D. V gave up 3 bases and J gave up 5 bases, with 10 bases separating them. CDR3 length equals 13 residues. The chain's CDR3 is CASSFGPRTEAFF. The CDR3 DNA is TGTGCCAGCAGTTTTGGTCCGAGGACTGAAGCTTTCTTT.

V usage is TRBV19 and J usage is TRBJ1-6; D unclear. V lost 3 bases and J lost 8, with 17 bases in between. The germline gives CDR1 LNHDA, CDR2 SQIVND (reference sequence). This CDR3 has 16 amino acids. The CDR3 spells CASSIGPGGGHSPLHF. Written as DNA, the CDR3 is TGTGCCAGTAGTATTGGCCCAGGTGGTGGTCATTCACCCCTCCACTTT.

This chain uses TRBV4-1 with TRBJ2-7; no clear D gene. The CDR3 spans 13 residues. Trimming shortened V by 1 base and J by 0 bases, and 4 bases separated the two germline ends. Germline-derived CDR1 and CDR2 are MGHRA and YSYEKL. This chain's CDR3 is CASSQVYSYEQYF. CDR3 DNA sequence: TGCGCCAGCAGCCAAGTATACTCCTACGAGCAGTACTTC.

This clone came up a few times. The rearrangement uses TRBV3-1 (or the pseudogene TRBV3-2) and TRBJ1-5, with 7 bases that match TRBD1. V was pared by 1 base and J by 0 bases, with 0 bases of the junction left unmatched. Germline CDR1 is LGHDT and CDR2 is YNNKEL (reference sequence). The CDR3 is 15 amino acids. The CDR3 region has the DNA TGTGCCAGCAGCCAAGGGGACAGTAGCAATCAGCCCCAGCATTTT. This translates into CASSQGDSSNQPQHF.

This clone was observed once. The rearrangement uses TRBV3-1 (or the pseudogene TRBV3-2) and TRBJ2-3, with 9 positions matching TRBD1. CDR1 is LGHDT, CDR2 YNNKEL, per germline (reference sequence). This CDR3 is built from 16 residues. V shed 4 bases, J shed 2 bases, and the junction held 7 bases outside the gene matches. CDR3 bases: TGTGCCAGCAGCCCCTCGGGACAGGGTTCCACAGATACGCAGTATTTT. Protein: CASSPSGQGSTDTQYF.

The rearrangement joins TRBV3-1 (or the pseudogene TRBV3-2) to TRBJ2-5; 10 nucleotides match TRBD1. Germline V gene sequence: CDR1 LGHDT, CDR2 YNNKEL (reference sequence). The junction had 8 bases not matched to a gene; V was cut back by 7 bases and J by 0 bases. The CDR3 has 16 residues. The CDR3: CASILRDRGYQETQYF. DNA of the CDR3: TGTGCCAGCATCCTCCGGGACAGGGGATACCAAGAGACCCAGTACTTC.

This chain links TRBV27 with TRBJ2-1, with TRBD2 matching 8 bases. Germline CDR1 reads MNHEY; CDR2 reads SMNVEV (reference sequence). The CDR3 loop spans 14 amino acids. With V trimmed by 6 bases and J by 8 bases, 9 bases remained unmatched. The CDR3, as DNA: TGTGCCAGCAGGGATGGGACTAGAGTCTATGAGCAGTTCTTC. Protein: CASRDGTRVYEQFF.

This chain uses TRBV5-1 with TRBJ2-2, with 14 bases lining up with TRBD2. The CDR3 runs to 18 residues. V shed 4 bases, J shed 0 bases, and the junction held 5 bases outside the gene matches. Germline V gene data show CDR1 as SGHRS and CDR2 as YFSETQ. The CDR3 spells CASSARTSGGTNTGELFF. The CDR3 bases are TGCGCCAGCAGCGCTAGGACTAGCGGGGGGACGAACACCGGGGAGCTGTTTTTT.

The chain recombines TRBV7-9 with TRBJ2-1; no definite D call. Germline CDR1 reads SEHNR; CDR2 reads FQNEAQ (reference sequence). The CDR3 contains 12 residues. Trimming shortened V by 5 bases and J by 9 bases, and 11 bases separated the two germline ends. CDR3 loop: CASSSAVGEQFF. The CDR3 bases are TGTGCCAGCAGCAGCGCGGTGGGTGAGCAGTTCTTC.

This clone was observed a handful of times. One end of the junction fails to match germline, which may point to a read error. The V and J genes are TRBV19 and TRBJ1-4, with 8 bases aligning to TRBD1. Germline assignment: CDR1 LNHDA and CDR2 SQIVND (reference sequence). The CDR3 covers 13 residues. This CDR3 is CASSILGQAPPRF. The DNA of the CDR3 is TGTGCCAGTAGTATATTGGGACAGGCACCTCCACGTTTT.

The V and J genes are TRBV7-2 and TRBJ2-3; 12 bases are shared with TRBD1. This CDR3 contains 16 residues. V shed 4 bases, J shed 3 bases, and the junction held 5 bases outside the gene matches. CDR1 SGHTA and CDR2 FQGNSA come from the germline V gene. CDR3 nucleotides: TGTGCCAGCAGCTCCGGGACAGGGGGCCCGACAGATACGCAGTATTTT. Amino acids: CASSSGTGGPTDTQYF.

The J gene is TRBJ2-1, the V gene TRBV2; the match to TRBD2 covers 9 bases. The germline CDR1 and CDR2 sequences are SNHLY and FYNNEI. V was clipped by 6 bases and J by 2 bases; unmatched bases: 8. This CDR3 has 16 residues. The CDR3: CASRDQAGGTYNEQFF. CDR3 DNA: TGTGCCAGCAGGGATCAAGCGGGGGGCACCTACAATGAGCAGTTCTTC.